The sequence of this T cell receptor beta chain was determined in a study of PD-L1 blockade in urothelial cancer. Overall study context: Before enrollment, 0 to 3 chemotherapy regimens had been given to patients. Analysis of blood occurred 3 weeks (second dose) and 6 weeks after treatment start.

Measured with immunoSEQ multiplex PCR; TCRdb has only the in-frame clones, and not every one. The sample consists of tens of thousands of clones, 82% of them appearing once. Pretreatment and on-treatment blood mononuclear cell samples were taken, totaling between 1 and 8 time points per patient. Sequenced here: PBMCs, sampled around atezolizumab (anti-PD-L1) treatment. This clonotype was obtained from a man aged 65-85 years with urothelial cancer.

DNA for the CDR3: TGCAGCGTTGCTCCTAGCGGTCCCTACGAGCAGTACTTC. This translates into CSVAPSGPYEQYF. The chain carries TRBV29-1 and TRBJ2-7; 7 bases map to TRBD2. In germline, CDR1 is SQVTM, CDR2 ANQGSEA. The CDR3 has 13 amino acids. Losses at the gene ends were 4 bases for V and 2 bases for J; bases not matched to a gene: 5.